This entry lists 28 T cell receptor beta chains sequenced from one sample in a study of CD4 T cell repertoires and nickel. MiXCR was run by TCRdb on the RT-PCR reads, yielding one entry per CDR3 protein. The data hold about 160 distinct CDR3 sequences, with roughly 78% observed a single time. Sequencing was carried out using CD4+ T cells from blood, not recorded whether cultured. These receptor sequences come from a human donor in a nickel allergy study, with or without nickel allergy (not recorded which). It is not recorded whether this sample comes from one donor or several.

This rearrangement joins TRBV20-1 to TRBJ1-2, with 10 bases lining up with TRBD1. V lost 4 bases and J lost 1; bases outside the gene matches: 12. The CDR3 runs 17 residues. CDR1 and CDR2 from the germline V gene are DFQATT and SNEGSKA (reference sequence). CDR3 sequence (DNA): TGCAGTGCTACCACAAACGAAGGACAGGGGGATAACTATGGCTACACCTTC. This gives the protein CSATTNEGQGDNYGYTF.

The chain carries TRBV4-1 and TRBJ2-1; the match to TRBD1 covers 7 bases. Losses at the gene ends were 3 bases for V and 8 bases for J; bases not matched to a gene: 10. The CDR3 contains 15 residues. The germline CDR1 and CDR2 sequences are MGHRA and YSYEKL. In nucleotides, the CDR3 is TGCGCCAGCAGCCAGACAGGGTTGGCTTTGCATGAGCAGTTCTTC. Amino acids: CASSQTGLALHEQFF.

V and J are TRBV6-1 and TRBJ1-6; D gene ambiguous. V gave up 8 bases and J gave up 7 bases, with 12 bases separating them. Looked up from germline, CDR1 is MNHNS and CDR2 is SASEGT. This CDR3 has 13 residues. The DNA of the CDR3 is TGTGCCAGCGACAAGCGAGGGAATTCACCCCTCCACTTT. Its protein is CASDKRGNSPLHF.

This chain uses TRBV4-2 with TRBJ2-1; 14 bases match TRBD2. Trimming cost V 0 bases and J 10 bases; bases outside gene matches: 8. The CDR3 has 17 residues. CDR1 is LGHNA, CDR2 YNFKEQ, per germline. The CDR3 spells CASSQDLGLAGGGEQFF. The CDR3 region has the DNA TGTGCCAGCAGCCAAGATTTAGGACTAGCGGGAGGCGGCGAGCAGTTCTTC.

The CDR3 sequence is CASSIDLRGGEELFF. The CDR3 nucleotides are TGTGCCAGTAGTATAGATCTGAGGGGGGGAGAAGAGCTGTTTTTT. This chain uses TRBV19 with TRBJ2-2, with a weak D call TRBD2 (7 bases). The CDR3 extends over 15 amino acids. The V gene lost 0 bases and the J gene lost 11 bases, with 16 bases spanning the gap. The V gene's germline CDR1 is LNHDA and CDR2 SQIVND (reference sequence). The full variable domain, its missing parts supplied by reference TRBV19 and TRBJ2-2, is DGGITQSPKYLFRKEGQNVTLSCEQNLNHDAMYWYRQDPGQGLRLIYYSQIVNDFQKGDIAEGYSVSREKKESFPLTVTSAQKNPTAFYLCASSIDLRGGEELFFGEGSRLTVL.

V gene TRBV7-2 combines with J gene TRBJ1-5; D remains ambiguous. V gave up 3 bases and J gave up 0 bases, with 9 bases separating them. Germline loops: CDR1 SGHTA, CDR2 FQGNSA. The CDR3 contains 15 residues. The CDR3 is CASSFVAGSNQPQHF. The CDR3 region has the DNA TGTGCCAGCAGCTTCGTTGCAGGTAGCAATCAGCCCCAGCATTTT.

In this sample, this clonotype turned up once. V gene TRBV14 combines with J gene TRBJ2-1, with 9 bases matching TRBD2. CDR1 is SGHDN, CDR2 FVKESK, per germline. The CDR3 has 15 residues. V lost 4 bases and J lost 3; bases outside the gene matches: 4. CDR3 loop: CASSLLAGLYNEQFF. Here the CDR3 DNA reads TGTGCCAGCAGCCTCCTAGCGGGGCTCTACAATGAGCAGTTCTTC.

The V gene is TRBV19, the J gene TRBJ1-1; perhaps TRBD1 as D (6 bases). Germline-derived CDR1 and CDR2 are LNHDA and SQIVND (reference sequence). The CDR3 is 14 amino acids. V gave up 6 bases and J gave up 5 bases, with 16 bases separating them. CDR3 residues: CASSVGGRETEAFF. The CDR3, as DNA: TGTGCCAGTAGCGTTGGGGGGCGCGAAACTGAAGCTTTCTTT. The entire variable domain, with the rest obtained from reference TRBV19 and TRBJ1-1, is as follows: DGGITQSPKYLFRKEGQNVTLSCEQNLNHDAMYWYRQDPGQGLRLIYYSQIVNDFQKGDIAEGYSVSREKKESFPLTVTSAQKNPTAFYLCASSVGGRETEAFFGQGTRLTVV.

This rearrangement joins TRBV6-6 to TRBJ1-4; D not resolved. Germline V gene sequence: CDR1 MNHNY, CDR2 SVGAGI (reference sequence). This CDR3 region has 13 residues. V lost 4 bases to trimming and J lost 3 bases, with 6 bases between them. Written as DNA, the CDR3 is TGTGCCAGCAGTTTAGTATCTAATGAAAAACTGTTTTTT. As protein: CASSLVSNEKLFF.

This chain links TRBV23-1 with TRBJ2-1; D not resolved. TRBV23-1 is recorded as an ORF, its role being uncertain. The CDR3 contains 15 residues. Trimming cost V 2 bases and J 5 bases, with 13 bases left between them. CDR3 amino acids: CASSQRLTFDNEQFF. CDR3 DNA sequence: TGCGCCAGCAGTCAACGGCTAACTTTCGACAATGAGCAGTTCTTC.

This clonotype was seen just once. The rearrangement joins TRBV20-1 to TRBJ2-6; 7 nucleotides match TRBD1. The CDR3 is made up of 17 amino acids. With V trimmed by 5 bases and J by 0 bases, 10 bases remained unmatched. Germline CDR1 and CDR2: DFQATT and SNEGSKA (reference sequence). CDR3 sequence reads: CSALGQSTSSGANVLTF. Here the CDR3 DNA reads TGCAGTGCTTTGGGACAGAGCACTTCCTCTGGGGCCAACGTCCTGACTTTC.

V gene TRBV11-2 combines with J gene TRBJ1-2; perhaps TRBD1 as D (5 bases). V was shortened by 5 bases and J by 9 bases, with 13 bases between the two germline ends. The CDR3 extends over 12 amino acids. Germline lookup yields CDR1 SGHAT and CDR2 FQNNGV. The CDR3 DNA is TGTGCCAGCAGCCCGCCCGGGGGAAGCTACACCTTC. Translation gives CASSPPGGSYTF. Supplemented by reference TRBV11-2 and TRBJ1-2, the full variable domain reads EAGVAQSPRYKIIEKRQSVAFWCNPISGHATLYWYQQILGQGPKLLIQFQNNGVVDDSQLPKDRFSAERLKGVDSTLKIQPAKLEDSAVYLCASSPPGGSYTFGSGTRLTVV.

V gene TRBV2 combines with J gene TRBJ1-5, with D hard to call. Trimming left V 5 bases short and J 4 bases short, with 9 bases between. The CDR3 runs to 13 residues. Per the germline V gene, CDR1 is SNHLY and CDR2 is FYNNEI. In DNA form, the CDR3 reads TGTGCCAGCAGTTCCTACGGAAATCAGCCCCAGCATTTT. This encodes CASSSYGNQPQHF.

J is TRBJ2-1 and V is TRBV7-9, with 7 bases fitting TRBD2. This CDR3 spans 13 amino acids. Germline V gives CDR1 SEHNR, CDR2 FQNEAQ (reference sequence). V dropped 5 bases and J dropped 7; count of bases not matched to a gene: 5. The CDR3 loop reads CASSTGGINEQFF. DNA for the CDR3: TGTGCCAGCAGCACCGGGGGGATAAATGAGCAGTTCTTC.

This clonotype has more than one count but fewer than ten. The V call is TRBV4-3, the J call TRBJ2-5, with D perhaps TRBD2 (6 bases). Germline V lookup: CDR1 LGHNA, CDR2 YSLEER. The CDR3 length is 16 residues. Deletions cut 4 bases from V and 1 base from J, with 16 bases between. CDR3 loop: CASSPLGSGTQETQYF. For the CDR3, the DNA is TGCGCCAGCAGCCCGTTGGGTAGCGGAACCCAAGAGACCCAGTACTTC.

Of note for this clonotype: A junction end diverges from the germline sequence, so it may reflect a read error. The chain employs TRBV7-7 and TRBJ2-3, with a possible D match to TRBD1 (5 bases). The CDR3 runs to 13 residues. Germline V CDR1 and CDR2: SSHAT, FNYEAQ (reference sequence). The CDR3 reads CASSLDRTDTQYF. CDR3 bases: TGTGCTAGCAGCTTAGACAGAACAGATACGCAGTATTTT.

This rearrangement joins TRBV4-3 to TRBJ2-1, with 12 bases lining up with TRBD2. V lost 0 bases, J lost 4 bases, and 7 bases stayed unmatched. Germline values: CDR1 LGHNA, CDR2 YSLEER. This CDR3 is built from 18 residues. The DNA for the CDR3 is TGCGCCAGCAGCCAAGATGGGGCTAGCGGGGGGGTTTACAATGAGCAGTTCTTC. Translating gives CASSQDGASGGVYNEQFF.

This chain links TRBV7-9 with TRBJ1-1, with 8 bases fitting TRBD1. V shed 5 bases and J 2 bases; nucleotides not matched to a gene: 10. Per germline, CDR1 SEHNR and CDR2 FQNEAQ (reference sequence). This CDR3 contains 16 residues. The CDR3: CASSADRGGGNTEAFF. The DNA for the CDR3 is TGTGCCAGCAGCGCCGACAGGGGTGGGGGAAACACTGAAGCTTTCTTT.

This clonotype was counted once. This sequence joins TRBV12-3 or TRBV12-4 and TRBJ1-1, with D possibly matching TRBD1 (6 bases). V was clipped by 5 bases and J by 2 bases, with 12 bases between them. The CDR3 runs 14 residues. The CDR3: CASSPQQGNTEAFF. DNA for the CDR3: TGTGCCAGCAGTCCGCAACAGGGTAACACTGAAGCTTTCTTT.

The sample holds one count of this clonotype. The limits of the CDR3 on the DNA are not certain, so only TCRdb's listed CDR3 is given. The CDR3 sequence: CASSSSQTSGPYNEQFF. The chain employs TRBV27 and TRBJ2-1; the tabulated D call, TRBD2, remains unverified against the DNA. 17 amino acids form the CDR3, both terminal residues included. Germline V gives CDR1 MNHEY, CDR2 SMNVEV (reference sequence).

This rearrangement joins TRBV12-3 or TRBV12-4 to TRBJ1-2; D unclear. Trimming shortened V by 6 bases and J by 1 base, and 15 bases separated the two germline ends. The CDR3 is 15 amino acids. The CDR3, as DNA: TGTGCCAGCAGGATCAGCGGGGTCCTTAACTATGGCTACACCTTC. Its protein is CASRISGVLNYGYTF.

This clonotype was found once. The J gene is TRBJ2-7, the V gene TRBV4-2; 7 bases are a match to TRBD1. Per the germline V gene, CDR1 is LGHNA and CDR2 is YNFKEQ. Trimming removed 1 base from V and 0 bases from J; junction bases left unmatched: 3. The CDR3 consists of 15 residues. CDR3 residues: CASSQVWDSSYEQYF. DNA for the CDR3: TGTGCCAGCAGCCAAGTGTGGGACAGCTCCTACGAGCAGTACTTC.

CDR3 in amino acids: CASSSRGRGSGGQETQYF. In DNA, the CDR3 is TGTGCCAGCAGCTCCCGGGGGCGGGGTAGCGGGGGCCAAGAGACCCAGTACTTC. The genes are TRBV7-2 and TRBJ2-5, with 9 bases identical to TRBD2. CDR3 length: 18 amino acids. The ends lost 4 bases at V and 1 base at J; junction bases unmatched: 13. Per germline, CDR1 SGHTA and CDR2 FQGNSA.

This clonotype was counted a few times. The CDR3 reads CASSLTPGSGSSYNEQFF. DNA for the CDR3: TGTGCCAGCAGCTTAACCCCGGGGAGCGGGAGCTCCTACAATGAGCAGTTCTTC. The rearrangement uses TRBV7-3 and TRBJ2-1, with TRBD2 matching over 8 bases. After removal of 0 bases from V and 0 bases from J, the junction contained 7 bases not matched to a gene. Germline V gives CDR1 SGHTA, CDR2 FQGTGA. This CDR3 is built from 18 residues.

The chain carries TRBV3-1 and TRBJ1-2; D is possibly TRBD1 (5 bases). Germline lookup yields CDR1 LGHDT and CDR2 YNNKEL (reference sequence). The CDR3 runs 16 residues. The V gene lost 4 bases and the J gene lost 2 bases, with 17 bases spanning the gap. The CDR3 here is CASSRQRGLLNYGYTF. The DNA for the CDR3 is TGTGCCAGCAGCCGGCAAAGGGGACTATTGAACTATGGCTACACCTTC.

This clonotype was counted once. This chain joins TRBV7-8 and TRBJ2-7; maybe TRBD2 (6 bases). The V and J ends lost 2 bases and 9 bases respectively, with 11 bases between them. In germline, CDR1 is SGHVS, CDR2 FQNEAQ. CDR3 length equals 12 residues. As DNA, the CDR3 is TGTGCCAGCAGCTTACGGGGGACCTGGCAGTACTTC. Translation gives CASSLRGTWQYF.

This chain uses TRBV6-2 or TRBV6-3 with TRBJ2-1; 7 bases are shared with TRBD2. This CDR3 region has 13 residues. V trimming: 10 bases; J trimming: 9 bases; junction bases outside the gene matches: 12. Germline V gene sequence: CDR1 MNHEY, CDR2 SVGEGT. This CDR3 is CATGGSYVGEQFF. Here the CDR3 DNA reads TGTGCCACGGGGGGAAGTTATGTTGGTGAGCAGTTCTTC.

The chain joins TRBV27 to TRBJ2-7; D may be TRBD2 (6 bases). The germline gives CDR1 MNHEY, CDR2 SMNVEV (reference sequence). Trimming pared 5 bases from V and 6 bases from J, leaving 20 bases between. CDR3 length: 15 residues. The CDR3: CASSPDTGDPFEQYF. The CDR3 DNA is TGTGCCAGCAGTCCCGACACGGGGGACCCCTTCGAGCAGTACTTC.